The T cell receptor beta chain under discussion was sequenced for a study of shared clonotypes between healthy human individuals. Regarding the study as a whole: An expected dependence of interdonor clonotype sharing on sequencing depth was noted.

Germline V gene sequence: CDR1 MDHEN, CDR2 SYDVKM. Trimming took 6 bases from V and 6 from J, leaving 17 bases between them. The CDR3 runs 14 residues. TCRdb's copy holds only in-frame clones and misses some; the assay was immunoSEQ multiplex PCR. Of some 2 million clones in the sample, 85% to 95% were seen once. About this clone: The antigen remains undetermined.

Every donor, a Caucasian adult, lived in Nashville, Tennessee. V is TRBV28 and J is TRBJ1-1; tentatively, D is TRBD1 (5 bases). The sample taken for sequencing was naive CD4+ T cells sorted from blood. Sample subset: CD45RA+ positively selected. The receptor's source is a man between 18 and 35 years old in good health. The DNA of the CDR3 is TGTGCCAGCAGACCGGGACGCGGGGCACCTGAAGCTTTCTTT. This gives the protein CASRPGRGAPEAFF.